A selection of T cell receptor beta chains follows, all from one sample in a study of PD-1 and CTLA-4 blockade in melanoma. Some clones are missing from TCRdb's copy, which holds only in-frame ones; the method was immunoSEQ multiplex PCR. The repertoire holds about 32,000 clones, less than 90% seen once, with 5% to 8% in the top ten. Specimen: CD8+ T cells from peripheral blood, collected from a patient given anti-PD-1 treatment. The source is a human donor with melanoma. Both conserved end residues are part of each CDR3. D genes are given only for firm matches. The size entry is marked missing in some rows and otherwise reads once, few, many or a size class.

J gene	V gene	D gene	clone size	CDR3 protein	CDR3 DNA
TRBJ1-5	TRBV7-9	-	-	CASSLSRDSNQPQHF	TGTGCCAGCAGCTTAAGCCGGGACAGCAATCAGCCCCAGCATTTT
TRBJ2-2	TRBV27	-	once	CASSGNRDSNTGELFF	TGTGCCAGCAGTGGAAACAGGGACTCGAACACCGGGGAGCTGTTTTTT
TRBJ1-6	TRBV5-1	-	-	CARLRGKPLHF	TGCGCCAGGCTTAGGGGTAAACCCCTCCACTTT
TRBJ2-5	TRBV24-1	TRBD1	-	CAIRQGETQYF	TGTGCCATAAGACAGGGAGAGACCCAGTACTTC
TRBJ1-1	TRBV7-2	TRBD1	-	CASSQGGGEAFF	TGTGCCAGCAGCCAGGGGGGAGGTGAAGCTTTCTTT
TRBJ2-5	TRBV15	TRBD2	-	CATSRVGMTSGFSQETQYF	TGTGCCACCAGCAGAGTGGGTATGACTAGCGGCTTTTCTCAGGAGACCCAGTACTTC
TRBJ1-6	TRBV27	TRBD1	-	CASSIGTAFGSPLHF	TGTGCCAGCAGTATAGGGACAGCTTTTGGTTCACCCCTCCACTTT
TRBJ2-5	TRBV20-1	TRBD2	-	CSASFSGGTYQETQYF	TGCAGTGCTAGTTTTAGCGGGGGGACGTACCAAGAGACCCAGTACTTC
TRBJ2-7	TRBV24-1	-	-	CATSDQGREQYF	TGTGCCACCAGTGATCAGGGACGCGAGCAGTACTTC
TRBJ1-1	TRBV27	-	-	CASSRGTEAFF	TGTGCCAGCAGCCGGGGCACCGAAGCTTTCTTT
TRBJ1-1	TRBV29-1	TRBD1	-	CSVEDVGTGPEAFF	TGCAGCGTTGAAGATGTAGGGACAGGTCCTGAAGCTTTCTTT
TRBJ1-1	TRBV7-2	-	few	CASGRYLDTEAFF	TGTGCCAGCGGCCGGTATTTGGACACTGAAGCTTTCTTT
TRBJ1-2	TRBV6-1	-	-	CASSPNYGYTF	TGTGCCAGCAGTCCTAACTATGGCTACACCTTC
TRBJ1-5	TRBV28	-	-	CASSLRGHINQPQHF	TGTGCCAGCAGTTTGAGGGGACATATCAATCAGCCCCAGCATTTT
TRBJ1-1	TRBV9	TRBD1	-	CASSGRDRAEAFF	TGTGCCAGCAGTGGCCGGGACAGGGCCGAAGCTTTCTTT
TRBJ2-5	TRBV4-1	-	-	CASSHNALETQYF	TGCGCCAGCAGCCACAACGCTCTGGAGACCCAGTACTTC
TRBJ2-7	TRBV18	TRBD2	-	CASSPDSKTSGGPSIRDEQYF	TGTGCCAGCTCACCAGATAGTAAGACTAGCGGGGGACCGTCGATCCGCGACGAGCAGTACTTC
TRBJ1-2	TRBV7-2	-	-	CASSPQRGLYGYTF	TGTGCCAGCAGCCCACAGAGGGGCCTCTATGGCTACACCTTC
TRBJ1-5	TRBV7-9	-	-	CASSFHMGLGHNQPQHF	TGTGCCAGCAGCTTCCACATGGGCTTAGGACACAATCAGCCCCAGCATTTT
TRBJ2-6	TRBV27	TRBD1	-	CASSPFPTGAPSGANVLTF	TGTGCCAGCAGTCCCTTCCCGACAGGGGCCCCATCTGGGGCCAACGTCCTGACTTTC
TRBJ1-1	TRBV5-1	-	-	CASSLEGLEAFF	TGCGCCAGCAGCTTGGAGGGACTTGAAGCTTTCTTT
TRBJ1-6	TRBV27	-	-	CASSPGQPDSPLHF	TGTGCCAGCAGTCCCGGACAGCCTGATTCACCCCTCCACTTT
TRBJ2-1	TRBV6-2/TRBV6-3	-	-	CASSPTGLGSYNEQFF	TGTGCCAGCAGCCCCACAGGGCTCGGCTCCTACAATGAGCAGTTCTTC
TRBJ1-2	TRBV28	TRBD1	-	CASSLQGVFYGYTF	TGTGCCAGCAGTTTACAGGGGGTTTTCTATGGCTACACCTTC
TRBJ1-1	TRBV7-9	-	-	CASSLGANEAFF	TGTGCCAGCAGCTTAGGAGCAAATGAAGCTTTCTTT
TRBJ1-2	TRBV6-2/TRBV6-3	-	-	CASSPRGLNYGYTF	TGTGCCAGCAGCCCCCGCGGGCTTAACTATGGCTACACCTTC
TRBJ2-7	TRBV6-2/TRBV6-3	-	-	CASSYSPDTDFPNYEQYF	TGTGCCAGCAGTTACTCACCCGACACGGACTTCCCCAACTACGAGCAGTACTTC
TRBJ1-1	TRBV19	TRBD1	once	CASRHIQGGSGTEAFF	TGTGCCAGTAGACACATCCAGGGGGGAAGCGGGACTGAAGCTTTCTTT
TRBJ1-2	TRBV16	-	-	CASSQLNNGYTF	TGTGCCAGCAGCCAATTAAACAATGGCTACACCTTC
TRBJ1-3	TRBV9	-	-	CASSVGGSAGNTIYF	TGTGCCAGCAGCGTAGGTGGGTCTGCTGGAAACACCATATATTTT
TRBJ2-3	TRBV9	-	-	CASSVAGWGLGDTQYF	TGTGCCAGCAGCGTAGCAGGGTGGGGGCTGGGAGATACGCAGTATTTT
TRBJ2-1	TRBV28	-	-	CASSPASYEQFF	TGTGCCAGCAGTCCCGCTAGTTATGAGCAGTTCTTC
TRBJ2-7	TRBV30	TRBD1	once	CAWSPPGQGAYEQYF	TGTGCCTGGAGTCCACCGGGACAGGGGGCCTACGAGCAGTACTTC
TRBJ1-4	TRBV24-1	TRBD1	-	CATSDRQGINEKLFF	TGTGCCACCAGTGACCGACAGGGGATTAACGAAAAACTGTTTTTT
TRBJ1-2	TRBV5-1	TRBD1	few	CASSPRGGQDGYHGYTF	TGCGCCAGCAGCCCCCGGGGGGGACAGGACGGGTACCATGGCTACACCTTC
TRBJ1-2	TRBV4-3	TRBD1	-	CASSQVPPGQGDYGYTF	TGCGCCAGCAGCCAAGTGCCCCCCGGACAGGGAGACTATGGCTACACCTTC
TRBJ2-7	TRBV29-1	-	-	CSVEVDGYEQYF	TGCAGCGTTGAAGTTGACGGCTACGAGCAGTACTTC
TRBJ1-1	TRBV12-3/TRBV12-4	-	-	CASRKIQVIEAFF	TGTGCCAGCAGAAAGATACAGGTTATTGAAGCTTTCTTT
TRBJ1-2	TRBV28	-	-	CATGRVVEGYTF	TGTGCCACTGGCAGGGTAGTTGAAGGCTACACCTTC
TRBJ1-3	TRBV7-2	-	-	CASSPRGAGNTIYF	TGTGCCAGCAGCCCCCGCGGGGCTGGAAACACCATATATTTT
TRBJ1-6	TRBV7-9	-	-	CASSQAGGSNSPLHF	TGTGCCAGCAGCCAGGCGGGAGGAAGTAATTCACCCCTCCACTTT
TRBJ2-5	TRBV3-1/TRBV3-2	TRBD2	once	CASSPILAGPQETQYF	TGTGCCAGCAGCCCGATACTAGCGGGTCCCCAAGAGACCCAGTACTTC
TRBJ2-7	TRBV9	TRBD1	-	CASSKGQGGPYEQYF	TGTGCCAGCAGCAAGGGACAGGGGGGACCCTACGAGCAGTACTTC
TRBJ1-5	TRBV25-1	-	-	CASSDRGNQPQHF	TGTGCCAGCAGTGACCGTGGCAATCAGCCCCAGCATTTT